This entry lists 20 T cell receptor beta chains sequenced from one sample in a study of immune cell composition in non-small cell lung cancer. Assay: immunoSEQ multiplex PCR; the TCRdb copy retains only in-frame clones and omits some. The sample contains roughly 3,500 clones, about three quarters of which appear only once. The sequencing input was lung tumor tissue. These TCRs come from a human donor with non-small cell lung cancer.

This chain links TRBV7-2 with TRBJ2-1, with 11 bases aligning to TRBD2. This CDR3 region has 18 residues. The ends lost 6 bases at V and 4 bases at J; junction bases unmatched: 14. The germline V gene encodes CDR1 SGHTA and CDR2 FQGNSA. CDR3 in amino acids: CASRQTSGVGFGYNEQFF. For the CDR3, the DNA is TGTGCCAGCAGACAGACTAGCGGGGTAGGGTTCGGGTACAATGAGCAGTTCTTC.

This clone was seen once. The chain has TRBV9 and TRBJ2-3, with TRBD2 matching over 9 bases. V shed 0 bases, J shed 3 bases, and the junction held 14 bases outside the gene matches. This CDR3 contains 19 residues. Germline V gene sequence: CDR1 SGDLS, CDR2 YYNGEE. CDR3 bases: TGTGCCAGCAGCGTAGACTCAAGACTTGGAGCGGGGGGAACAGATACGCAGTATTTT. It encodes CASSVDSRLGAGGTDTQYF. The variable domain in full, completed from reference TRBV9 and TRBJ2-3, reads DSGVTQTPKHLITATGQRVTLRCSPRSGDLSVYWYQQSLDQGLQFLIQYYNGEERAKGNILERFSAQQFPDLHSELNLSSLELGDSALYFCASSVDSRLGAGGTDTQYFGPGTRLTVL.

This clone was seen only once. This chain connects TRBV18 to TRBJ1-5, with 7 bases lining up with TRBD1. CDR3 length equals 14 residues. Germline CDR1 is KGHSH and CDR2 is LQKENI. The junction had 6 bases not matched to a gene; V was cut back by 6 bases and J by 4 bases. The CDR3 reads CASSAGTANQPQHF. CDR3 nucleotide sequence: TGTGCCAGCTCGGCCGGGACAGCAAATCAGCCCCAGCATTTT. The full variable domain, in which reference TRBV18 and TRBJ1-5 provide the parts outside the CDR3, is NAGVMQNPRHLVRRRGQEARLRCSPMKGHSHVYWYRQLPEEGLKFMVYLQKENIIDESGMPKERFSAEFPKEGPSILRIQQVVRGDSAAYFCASSAGTANQPQHFGDGTRLSIL.

The CDR3 sequence is CASSLGSLGDTEAFF. CDR3 coding DNA: TGCGCCAGCAGCTTGGGTTCCTTAGGGGACACTGAAGCTTTCTTT. The chain joins TRBV5-1 to TRBJ1-1; D possibly corresponds to TRBD1 (5 bases). From germline, CDR1 is SGHRS and CDR2 YFSETQ. The CDR3 length is 15 residues. Trimming left V 0 bases short and J 3 bases short, with 12 bases between.

The V and J genes are TRBV19 and TRBJ1-5, with TRBD1 matching 7 bases. The J segment lost 0 bases and the V segment lost 5 bases, leaving 7 bases of the junction unmatched. The CDR3 spans 16 residues. The germline V gene has CDR1 LNHDA and CDR2 SQIVND (reference sequence). The CDR3 DNA reads TGTGCCAGTAGTCCCCGGACAGGTTATAGCAATCAGCCCCAGCATTTT. Translated: CASSPRTGYSNQPQHF. Supplemented by reference TRBV19 and TRBJ1-5, the full variable domain reads DGGITQSPKYLFRKEGQNVTLSCEQNLNHDAMYWYRQDPGQGLRLIYYSQIVNDFQKGDIAEGYSVSREKKESFPLTVTSAQKNPTAFYLCASSPRTGYSNQPQHFGDGTRLSIL.

The J gene is TRBJ2-5, the V gene TRBV20-1; a weak D match, TRBD2 (6 bases). The CDR3 spans 11 residues. The germline V and J ends were trimmed by 0 bases and 9 bases, with 8 bases remaining between them. Germline V gene lookup returns CDR1 DFQATT and CDR2 SNEGSKA (reference sequence). The CDR3 DNA reads as TGCAGTGCTAGAGAGTGGGAGGCCCAGTACTTC. The encoded protein is CSAREWEAQYF.

Only a few counts were recorded for this clone. The V and J genes are TRBV6-1 and TRBJ1-1; the match to TRBD1 covers 7 bases. V dropped 4 bases and J dropped 8; count of bases not matched to a gene: 10. The CDR3 sequence is 14 residues long. Germline CDR1 MNHNS, CDR2 SASEGT. Here the CDR3 DNA reads TGTGCCAGCAGTGTCGCCGGGACAGACTTAGAAGCTTTCTTT. It specifies CASSVAGTDLEAFF.

The rearrangement joins TRBV9 to TRBJ2-2; maybe TRBD1 (5 bases). V shed 0 bases and J shed 5 bases, with 17 bases lying between them. Per the germline V gene, CDR1 is SGDLS and CDR2 is YYNGEE. The CDR3 length is 17 residues. CDR3 sequence reads: CASSVEGLGASTGELFF. DNA of the CDR3: TGTGCCAGCAGCGTAGAGGGGTTAGGGGCTTCGACCGGGGAGCTGTTTTTT.

To note about this clone: Distinct nucleotide sequences in the sample also encode this CDR3. This chain links TRBV7-3 with TRBJ1-5, with 8 bases lining up with TRBD1. Trimming at V came to 5 bases and at J to 6 bases, leaving 3 bases not matched to a gene. This CDR3 has 13 amino acids. Germline V gene data show CDR1 as SGHTA and CDR2 as FQGTGA. The CDR3 DNA follows: TGTGCCAGCAGCCCTGACAGGGGTCAGCCCCAGCATTTT. Translating gives CASSPDRGQPQHF.

The CDR3 DNA reads as TGTGCCAGTAGTATGGTGAGACAGGGGGCTTCCAATCAGCCCCAGCATTTT. Translating gives CASSMVRQGASNQPQHF. This chain uses TRBV19 with TRBJ1-5; 10 bases match TRBD1. The junction had 8 bases not matched to a gene; V was cut back by 3 bases and J by 3 bases. The CDR3 runs to 17 residues. Per germline, CDR1 LNHDA and CDR2 SQIVND (reference sequence). The complete variable domain, with remaining parts taken from reference TRBV19 and TRBJ1-5, reads DGGITQSPKYLFRKEGQNVTLSCEQNLNHDAMYWYRQDPGQGLRLIYYSQIVNDFQKGDIAEGYSVSREKKESFPLTVTSAQKNPTAFYLCASSMVRQGASNQPQHFGDGTRLSIL.

In its sample, this clone was seen a few times. This chain connects TRBV6-1 to TRBJ1-4; TRBD1 aligns across 7 bases. The CDR3 totals 17 residues. The V segment lost 2 bases and the J segment 6 bases; nucleotides outside the gene matches: 12. Germline loops: CDR1 MNHNS, CDR2 SASEGT. In nucleotides, the CDR3 is TGTGCCAGCAGTGAAAGGCGGAAGGGGGCAGCTTATGAAAAACTGTTTTTT. This encodes CASSERRKGAAYEKLFF.

The rearrangement uses TRBV6-5 and TRBJ2-5; 10 bases agree with TRBD1. The CDR3 runs to 15 residues. CDR1 and CDR2 from the germline V gene are MNHEY and SVGAGI. Unmatched junction bases numbered 8, after V lost 6 bases and J lost 4 bases. CDR3: CASSRQGAGRETQYF. The CDR3, as DNA: TGTGCCAGCAGCCGACAGGGGGCGGGTCGAGAGACCCAGTACTTC.

This chain connects TRBV21-1 to TRBJ1-5; the table gives TRBD1 as D, unverified against the DNA. TRBV21-1 is shown as a pseudogene. The length of the CDR3 is 19 residues. CDR3 DNA: TGTGCCAGCAGTGGACGGCCGGGACAGGGGGGACTTAGCAATCAGCCCCAGCATTTT. Its protein is CASSGRPGQGGLSNQPQHF.

J is TRBJ1-6 and V is TRBV5-6; TRBD1 matches at 8 bases. There are 18 residues in the CDR3. The germline gives CDR1 SGHDT, CDR2 YYEEEE. Trimming at V came to 1 base and at J to 4 bases, leaving 10 bases not matched to a gene. Written as DNA, the CDR3 is TGTGCCAGCAGCTTGAACAGGGGGAATGCCCTATATAATTCACCCCTCCACTTT. Amino acids: CASSLNRGNALYNSPLHF.

This chain connects TRBV14 to TRBJ2-5, with 8 bases matching TRBD2. Germline V gives CDR1 SGHDN, CDR2 FVKESK. Trimming cost V 4 bases and J 2 bases; bases outside gene matches: 12. The CDR3 length is 17 residues. The CDR3 coding sequence is TGTGCCAGCAGCCCCCTTGGTGCGGGGGGCCTTCAAGAGACCCAGTACTTC. It specifies CASSPLGAGGLQETQYF. The entire variable domain, with the rest obtained from reference TRBV14 and TRBJ2-5, is as follows: EAGVTQFPSHSVIEKGQTVTLRCDPISGHDNLYWYRRVMGKEIKFLLHFVKESKQDESGMPNNRFLAERTGGTYSTLKVQPAELEDSGVYFCASSPLGAGGLQETQYFGPGTRLLVL.

This clone appeared a single time. The chain recombines TRBV6-1 with TRBJ2-7; tentative D call: TRBD1 (5 bases). The germline V gene has CDR1 MNHNS and CDR2 SASEGT. The V and J ends lost 1 base and 2 bases respectively, with 9 bases between them. The CDR3 contains 14 residues. As DNA, the CDR3 is TGTGCCAGCAGTGAAGTGGTGGGGCCCTACGAGCAGTACTTC. Its protein product is CASSEVVGPYEQYF.

The V call is TRBV10-3, the J call TRBJ1-2; perhaps TRBD1 as D (6 bases). Per the germline V gene, CDR1 is ENHRY and CDR2 is SYGVKD. V lost 2 bases and J lost 8, with 12 bases in between. The CDR3 contains 13 residues. The CDR3 DNA is TGTGCCATCAGTGAGGAAGGGGGTATCGGCTACACCTTC. This encodes CAISEEGGIGYTF.

This chain connects TRBV7-9 to TRBJ1-1; 7 bases align to TRBD1. Germline values: CDR1 SEHNR, CDR2 FQNEAQ (reference sequence). Trimming at V came to 1 base and at J to 8 bases, leaving 1 base not matched to a gene. CDR3 size: 12 residues. CDR3 region: CASSLGQGEAFF. CDR3 in DNA: TGTGCCAGCAGCTTAGGACAGGGAGAAGCTTTCTTT. The whole variable domain, remainder taken from reference TRBV7-9 and TRBJ1-1, is DTGVSQNPRHKITKRGQNVTFRCDPISEHNRLYWYRQTLGQGPEFLTYFQNEAQLEKSRLLSDRFSAERPKGSFSTLEIQRTEQGDSAMYLCASSLGQGEAFFGQGTRLTVV.

The chain combines TRBV5-1 with TRBJ2-1, with 7 positions matching TRBD2. J lost 7 bases, V lost 3 bases, and 1 base had no gene match. Per germline, CDR1 SGHRS and CDR2 YFSETQ. The CDR3 extends over 12 amino acids. The CDR3 is CASSWEGNEQFF. The CDR3 DNA reads TGCGCCAGCAGCTGGGAGGGGAATGAGCAGTTCTTC.

The chain links TRBV6-4 to TRBJ2-7; tentative D call: TRBD2 (6 bases). Germline CDR1 MRHNA, CDR2 SNTAGT. The CDR3 covers 17 residues. V shed 4 bases and J shed 5 bases, with 24 bases lying between them. DNA of the CDR3: TGTGCCAGCAGTGTATTCTTCACTAGCAGGCGAGGGAACGAGCAGTACTTC. Its translation is CASSVFFTSRRGNEQYF.